The subject of this entry is one TCR beta chain. This CDR3 spans 15 amino acids. From germline, CDR1 is SGHRS and CDR2 YFSETQ. V was clipped by 1 base and J by 0 bases, with 10 bases between them. The data stem from a study of blood T cell repertoires in COVID-19. Looking at the study overall: Italy, Spain and the United States were the sources of the convalescent and acute COVID-19 samples.

Sequencing used immunoSEQ multiplex PCR; TCRdb keeps in-frame clones, though not all of them. The table shows fewer than 300,000 clones, with less than 90% occurring only once. The receptor was isolated from a woman aged 25 to 39 with COVID-19, enrolled during active disease. This chain links TRBV5-1 with TRBJ1-1; D may be TRBD1 (5 bases). The sample comprised peripheral blood. The CDR3 DNA is TGCGCCAGCAGCTTGCGTGGGGGGTTGAACACTGAAGCTTTCTTT. As protein: CASSLRGGLNTEAFF.